Listed below are T cell receptor beta chains from one sample, sequenced in a study of T cells in Graves' hyperthyroidism and ophthalmopathy. Each CDR3 protein is one row after TCRdb ran MiXCR on the multiplex PCR reads. The sample records 550,000 to 700,000 distinct CDR3 sequences, approximately 44% being singletons. The sequencing input was peripheral blood or thyroid tissue (not recorded which). Receptors originate from an adult woman with Graves' disease, either hyperthyroidism or ophthalmopathy (not recorded which). Both conserved end residues are part of each CDR3. D genes are given only for firm matches. A row's size may be missing; if present it is once, few, many or a size class.

TRBV5-6,TRBJ1-1,.,.,CASSLSIRGAYEAFF,TGTGCCAGCAGCTTGAGCATCAGGGGCGCGTATGAAGCTTTCTTT
TRBV19,TRBJ1-1,TRBD1,many,CASKHRGRVNTEAFF,TGTGCCAGTAAGCACAGGGGGCGGGTGAACACTGAAGCTTTCTTT
TRBV28,TRBJ1-1,.,many,CASTPRGTNTEAFF,TGTGCCAGCACCCCGCGGGGGACGAACACTGAAGCTTTCTTT
TRBV10-3,TRBJ1-4,.,.,CAISGSTAINEKLFF,TGTGCCATCAGTGGGTCGACAGCAATTAATGAAAAACTGTTTTTT
TRBV5-1,TRBJ1-1,TRBD1,.,CASSPWTGVGNTEAFF,TGCGCCAGCAGCCCCTGGACAGGAGTTGGGAACACTGAAGCTTTCTTT
TRBV5-4,TRBJ2-7,.,many,CASSLRLETYEQYF,TGTGCCAGCAGCTTGAGACTTGAGACCTACGAGCAGTACTTC
TRBV2,TRBJ2-7,TRBD2,.,CASSRRAGGQLSPEQYF,TGTGCCAGCAGCCGAAGGGCGGGAGGGCAGCTTTCGCCCGAGCAGTACTTC
TRBV28,TRBJ2-7,TRBD2,few,CASNLSGLAVEQYF,TGTGCCAGCAATTTATCCGGACTAGCGGTCGAGCAGTACTTC
TRBV6-1,TRBJ1-1,TRBD1,many,CASSHGTGREAFF,TGTGCCAGCAGTCACGGGACAGGGAGAGAAGCTTTCTTT
TRBV5-1,TRBJ2-7,.,many,CASSWEPPGEQYF,TGCGCCAGCAGCTGGGAGCCCCCGGGCGAGCAGTACTTC
TRBV6-5,TRBJ2-2,TRBD2,few,CASSLLGGVTGELFF,TGTGCCAGCAGCCTATTGGGGGGGGTGACCGGGGAGCTGTTTTTT
TRBV5-1,TRBJ2-2,.,.,CASSLGQRLTGELFF,TGCGCCAGCAGCTTGGGCCAGAGACTCACCGGGGAGCTGTTTTTT
TRBV7-8,TRBJ1-2,.,few,CASSLAAVVYGYTF,TGTGCCAGCAGCTTAGCGGCGGTTGTATATGGCTACACCTTC
TRBV25-1,TRBJ2-7,.,.,CASSPTDAYEQYF,TGTGCCAGCAGTCCGACGGACGCCTACGAGCAGTACTTC
TRBV5-1,TRBJ1-2,.,.,CATSDRNKAGSYGYTF,TGCGCCACCAGTGACCGGAATAAAGCGGGGAGCTATGGCTACACCTTC
TRBV7-9,TRBJ2-7,.,.,CASSDTIGRSSYEQYF,TGTGCCAGCAGCGACACTATTGGGCGGAGCTCCTACGAGCAGTACTTC
TRBV7-2,TRBJ2-7,.,many,CASSLVVRRGGNEQYF,TGTGCCAGCAGCTTAGTAGTACGGCGGGGTGGTAACGAGCAGTACTTC
TRBV7-3,TRBJ2-5,TRBD1,.,CASSLNRGQKETQYF,TGTGCCAGCAGTCTAAACAGGGGGCAGAAAGAGACCCAGTACTTC
TRBV19,TRBJ2-5,.,once,CASSARGKGETQYF,TGTGCCAGTAGTGCTAGGGGAAAAGGGGAGACCCAGTACTTC
TRBV7-9,TRBJ1-2,.,.,CASSMGQLYGYTF,TGTGCCAGCAGCATGGGCCAGCTCTATGGCTACACCTTC
TRBV29-1,TRBJ2-5,.,.,CSVGREVETQYF,TGCAGCGTTGGCAGGGAAGTGGAGACCCAGTACTTC
TRBV27,TRBJ1-1,.,few,CASSSQLYGVTGWKGEAFF,TGTGCCAGCAGTTCCCAGCTGTACGGGGTTACAGGGTGGAAAGGTGAAGCTTTCTTT
TRBV19,TRBJ2-5,.,many,CASKHRDQETQYF,TGTGCCAGCAAACACAGGGATCAAGAGACCCAGTACTTC
TRBV19,TRBJ1-2,TRBD1,.,CASSRDRAAYGYTF,TGTGCCAGTAGTCGCGACAGGGCAGCCTATGGCTACACCTTC
TRBV5-1,TRBJ2-7,.,many,CASSLGGFSYEQYF,TGCGCCAGCAGCTTGGGCGGCTTCTCCTACGAGCAGTACTTC
TRBV10-3,TRBJ1-2,.,few,CAISESKGGGGYTF,TGTGCCATCAGTGAGTCGAAAGGAGGGGGTGGCTACACCTTC
TRBV19,TRBJ2-5,TRBD1,.,CASSVNRGKETQYF,TGTGCCAGTAGTGTCAACAGGGGGAAGGAGACCCAGTACTTC
TRBV7-7,TRBJ2-2,TRBD1,.,CASSLGYQGARTGELFF,TGTGCTAGCAGCTTAGGTTACCAGGGGGCGCGAACCGGGGAGCTGTTTTTT
TRBV12-3/TRBV12-4,TRBJ1-1,.,many,CASSIYRVGNTEAFF,TGTGCCAGCAGTATCTACAGGGTTGGGAACACTGAAGCTTTCTTT
TRBV5-1,TRBJ2-5,TRBD2,.,CASSFLPGLGQETQYF,TGCGCCAGCAGCTTTTTGCCGGGACTAGGTCAAGAGACCCAGTACTTC
TRBV10-3,TRBJ1-1,TRBD1,once,CAIKTTGEVTEAFF,TGTGCCATCAAGACGACAGGGGAAGTCACTGAAGCTTTCTTT
TRBV18,TRBJ1-4,.,few,CASSPPGAEEKLFF,TGTGCCAGCTCTCCCCCGGGGGCGGAAGAAAAACTGTTTTTT
TRBV7-9,TRBJ2-7,TRBD1,.,CASSPNRGTHEQYF,TGTGCCAGCAGCCCCAACAGGGGGACTCACGAGCAGTACTTC
TRBV14,TRBJ2-7,.,many,CASSQGRAYEQYF,TGTGCCAGCAGCCAAGGACGGGCCTACGAGCAGTACTTC
TRBV28,TRBJ1-6,.,few,CASNPPAKGVSLHF,TGTGCCAGCAACCCACCGGCGAAAGGAGTCTCCCTCCACTTT
TRBV29-1,TRBJ1-3,.,many,CSVIGTISGNTIYF,TGCAGCGTTATCGGGACAATCTCTGGAAACACCATATATTTT
TRBV4-1,TRBJ2-7,TRBD2,.,CASSQGPGGSHEQYF,TGCGCCAGCAGCCAAGGACCGGGCGGGAGTCACGAGCAGTACTTC
TRBV15,TRBJ1-5,.,.,CATSPGVDQPQHF,TGTGCCACCAGCCCCGGGGTGGATCAGCCCCAGCATTTT
TRBV11-1,TRBJ2-7,.,.,CASSLAPGAAGKVDEQYF,TGTGCCAGCAGTTTAGCCCCGGGTGCAGCCGGGAAGGTCGACGAGCAGTACTTC
TRBV2,TRBJ2-5,.,.,CASSGTDNSNQPQYF,TGTGCCAGCAGTGGGACGGACAATAGCAATCAGCCCCAGTACTTC
TRBV5-1,TRBJ1-1,TRBD1,.,CASPDRDTEAFF,TGCGCCAGCCCAGACAGGGACACTGAAGCTTTCTTT
TRBV27,TRBJ1-6,TRBD1,few,CASSPRTGGGNSPLHF,TGTGCCAGCAGTCCCCGGACAGGGGGCGGTAATTCACCCCTCCACTTT
TRBV30,TRBJ2-7,.,few,CAWERDTYEQYF,TGTGCCTGGGAAAGGGACACCTACGAGCAGTACTTC
TRBV6-1,TRBJ1-3,.,.,CASNSDWNTIYF,TGTGCCAGCAACTCCGATTGGAACACCATATATTTT
TRBV2,TRBJ2-2,TRBD1,.,CARGEQGYTGELFF,TGTGCCAGAGGGGAACAGGGGTACACCGGGGAGCTGTTTTTT
TRBV19,TRBJ1-2,TRBD1,.,CASSMRRGESYGYTF,TGTGCCAGTAGTATGCGCAGGGGGGAGTCTTATGGCTACACCTTC
TRBV18,TRBJ1-1,.,.,CASSPSQGLTEAFF,TGTGCCAGCTCACCTTCCCAGGGATTAACTGAAGCTTTCTTT
TRBV4-2,TRBJ1-6,.,.,CASSQGTNSPLHF,TGTGCCAGCAGCCAGGGGACGAATTCACCCCTCCACTTT
TRBV7-9,TRBJ2-6,TRBD1,.,CASSSIPGGDVLTF,TGTGCCAGCAGCTCGATCCCAGGGGGCGACGTCCTGACTTTC
TRBV7-8,TRBJ2-6,.,.,CASTHGSYVLTF,TGTGCCAGTACTCATGGCTCCTACGTCCTGACTTTC
TRBV20-1,TRBJ2-2,.,many,CSARDRNTGELFF,TGCAGTGCTAGGGACAGGAACACCGGGGAGCTGTTTTTT
TRBV4-2,TRBJ2-7,TRBD2,many,CASSQDPLTSGYEQYF,TGTGCCAGCAGCCAAGACCCATTGACTAGCGGGTACGAGCAGTACTTC
TRBV2,TRBJ1-1,.,many,CASSESRAANTEAFF,TGTGCCAGCAGTGAAAGTCGGGCAGCGAACACTGAAGCTTTCTTT
TRBV4-1,TRBJ2-6,.,many,CASSQSVALGGANVLTF,TGCGCCAGCAGCCAATCCGTGGCCCTAGGTGGGGCCAACGTCCTGACTTTC
TRBV20-1,TRBJ1-4,.,.,CSARGGPNEKLFF,TGCAGTGCTAGAGGTGGGCCGAATGAAAAACTGTTTTTT
TRBV24-1,TRBJ1-2,.,.,CATSDPTGTNGYTF,TGTGCCACCAGTGATCCCACCGGGACAAATGGCTACACCTTC